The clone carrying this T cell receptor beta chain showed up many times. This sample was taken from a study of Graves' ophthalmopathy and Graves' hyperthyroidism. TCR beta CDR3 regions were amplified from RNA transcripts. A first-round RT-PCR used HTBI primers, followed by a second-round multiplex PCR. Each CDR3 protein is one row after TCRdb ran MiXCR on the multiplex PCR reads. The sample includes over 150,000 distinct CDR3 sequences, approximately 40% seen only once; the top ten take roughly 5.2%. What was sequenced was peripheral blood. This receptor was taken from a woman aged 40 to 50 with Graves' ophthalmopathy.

The CDR3: CASMFSEGSGYTF. The DNA of the CDR3 is TGTGCCAGTATGTTCTCTGAGGGATCTGGCTACACCTTC. The rearrangement links TRBV19 to TRBJ1-2, with no clear D. V gave up 7 bases and J gave up 7 bases, with 16 bases separating them. The CDR3 totals 13 residues. The germline V gene encodes CDR1 LNHDA and CDR2 SQIVND (reference sequence).